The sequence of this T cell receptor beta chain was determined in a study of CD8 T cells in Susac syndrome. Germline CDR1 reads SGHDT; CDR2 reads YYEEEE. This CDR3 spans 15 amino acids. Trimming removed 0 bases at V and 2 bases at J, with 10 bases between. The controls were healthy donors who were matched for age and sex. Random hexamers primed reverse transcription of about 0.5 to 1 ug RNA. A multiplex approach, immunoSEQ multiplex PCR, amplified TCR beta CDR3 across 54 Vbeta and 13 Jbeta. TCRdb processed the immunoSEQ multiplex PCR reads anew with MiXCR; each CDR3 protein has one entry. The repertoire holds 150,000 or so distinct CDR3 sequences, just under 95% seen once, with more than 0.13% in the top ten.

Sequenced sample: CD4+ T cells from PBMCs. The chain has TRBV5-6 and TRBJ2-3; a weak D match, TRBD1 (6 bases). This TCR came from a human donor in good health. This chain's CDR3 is CASSLAGQNTDTQYF. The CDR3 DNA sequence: TGTGCCAGCAGCTTGGCCGGACAGAACACAGATACGCAGTATTTT.